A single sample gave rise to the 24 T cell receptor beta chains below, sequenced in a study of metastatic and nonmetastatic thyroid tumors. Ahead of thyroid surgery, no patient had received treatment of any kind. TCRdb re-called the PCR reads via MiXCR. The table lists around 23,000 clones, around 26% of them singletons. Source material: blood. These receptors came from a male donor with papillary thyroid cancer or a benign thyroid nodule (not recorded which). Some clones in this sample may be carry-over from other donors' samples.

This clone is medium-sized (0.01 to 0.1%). In DNA, the CDR3 is TGTGCCAGCAGTTACTCCCCCGTCACAGGGACCCTCTACGAGCAGTACTTC. Translated, it gives CASSYSPVTGTLYEQYF. The chain uses TRBV6-5 and TRBJ2-7; perhaps TRBD1 as D (6 bases). The CDR3 loop spans 17 amino acids. The ends were cut back, 0 bases at V and 3 bases at J, with 18 bases in the middle. Germline CDR1 and CDR2: MNHEY and SVGAGI.

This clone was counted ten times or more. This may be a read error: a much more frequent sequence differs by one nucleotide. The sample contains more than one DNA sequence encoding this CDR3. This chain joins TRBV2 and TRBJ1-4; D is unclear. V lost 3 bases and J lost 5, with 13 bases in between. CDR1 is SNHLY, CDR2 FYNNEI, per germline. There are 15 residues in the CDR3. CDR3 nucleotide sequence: TGTGCCAGCAGTGAGTCTGGGATAGCCAATGAAAAACTGTTTTTT. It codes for CASSESGIANEKLFF. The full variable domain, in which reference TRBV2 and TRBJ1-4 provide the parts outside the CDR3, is EPEVTQTPSHQVTQMGQEVILRCVPISNHLYFYWYRQILGQKVEFLVSFYNNEISEKSEIFDDQFSVERPDGSNFTLKIRSTKLEDSAMYFCASSESGIANEKLFFGSGTQLSVL.

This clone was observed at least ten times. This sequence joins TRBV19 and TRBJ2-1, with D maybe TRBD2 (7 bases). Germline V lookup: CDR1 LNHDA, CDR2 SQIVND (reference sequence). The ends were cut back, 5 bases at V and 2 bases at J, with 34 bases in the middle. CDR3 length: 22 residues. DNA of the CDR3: TGTGCCAGTAGTCCGCCGTTTAAGCCCCAACAGGGCGGGAGAAGCACCTACAATGAGCAGTTCTTC. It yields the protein CASSPPFKPQQGGRSTYNEQFF.

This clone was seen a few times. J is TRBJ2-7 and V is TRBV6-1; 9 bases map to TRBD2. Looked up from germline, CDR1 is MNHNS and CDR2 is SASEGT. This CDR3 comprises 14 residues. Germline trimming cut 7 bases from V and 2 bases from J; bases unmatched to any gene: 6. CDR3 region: CASKTSGVTYEQYF. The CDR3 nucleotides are TGTGCCAGCAAGACTAGCGGTGTCACCTACGAGCAGTACTTC.

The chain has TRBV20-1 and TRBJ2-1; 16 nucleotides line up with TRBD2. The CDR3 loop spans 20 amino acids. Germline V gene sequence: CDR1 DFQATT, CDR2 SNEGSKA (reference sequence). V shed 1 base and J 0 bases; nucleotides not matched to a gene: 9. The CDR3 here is CSARGSVGTSGGGSYNEQFF. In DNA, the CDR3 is TGCAGTGCTAGAGGCTCGGTGGGGACTAGCGGGGGGGGCTCCTACAATGAGCAGTTCTTC.

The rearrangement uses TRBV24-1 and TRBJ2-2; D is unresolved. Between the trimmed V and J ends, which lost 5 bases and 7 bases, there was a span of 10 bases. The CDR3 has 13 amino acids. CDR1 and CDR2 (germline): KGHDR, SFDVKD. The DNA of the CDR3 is TGTGCCACCAGTGCAAGGTGGAACGGGGAGCTGTTTTTT. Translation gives CATSARWNGELFF.

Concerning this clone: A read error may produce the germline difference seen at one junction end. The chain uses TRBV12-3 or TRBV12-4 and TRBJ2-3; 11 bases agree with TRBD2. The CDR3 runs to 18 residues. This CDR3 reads CASSLEGIAGGGTDTQYF. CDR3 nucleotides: TGTGCCAGCAGTTTAGAGGGAATAGCGGGAGGGGGCACAGATACACAGTATTTT.

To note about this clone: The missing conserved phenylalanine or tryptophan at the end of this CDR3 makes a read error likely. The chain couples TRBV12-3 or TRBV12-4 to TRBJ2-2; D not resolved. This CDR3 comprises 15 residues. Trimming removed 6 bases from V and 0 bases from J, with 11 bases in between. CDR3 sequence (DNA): TGTGCCAGCAGCTTGGTAACAGCGAACACCGGGGAGCTGTTTGTT. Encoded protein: CASSLVTANTGELFV.

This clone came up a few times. The CDR3 loop is CATKYRGMNDEQYF. CDR3 nucleotides: TGTGCCACCAAATACAGGGGAATGAATGACGAGCAGTACTTC. The rearrangement links TRBV2 to TRBJ2-7; 7 nucleotides align to TRBD1. CDR3 length: 14 residues. V lost 10 bases to trimming and J lost 5 bases; unmatched junction nucleotides: 14. Germline CDR1 reads SNHLY; CDR2 reads FYNNEI.

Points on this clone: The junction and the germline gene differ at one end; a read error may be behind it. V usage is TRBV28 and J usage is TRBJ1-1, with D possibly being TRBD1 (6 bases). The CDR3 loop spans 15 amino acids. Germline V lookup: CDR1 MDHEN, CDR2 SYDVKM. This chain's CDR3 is CASSLAPPTGTEAYF. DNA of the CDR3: TGTGCCAGCAGTTTAGCCCCCCCGACAGGCACTGAAGCTTACTTT.

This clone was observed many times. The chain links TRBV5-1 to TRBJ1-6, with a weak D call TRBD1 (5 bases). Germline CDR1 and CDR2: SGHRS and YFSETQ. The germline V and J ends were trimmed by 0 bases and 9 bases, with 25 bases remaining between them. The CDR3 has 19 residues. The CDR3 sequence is CASSLAGARKGDRGSPLHF. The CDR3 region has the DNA TGCGCCAGCAGCTTGGCCGGGGCGCGCAAGGGCGATCGGGGTTCACCCCTCCACTTT.

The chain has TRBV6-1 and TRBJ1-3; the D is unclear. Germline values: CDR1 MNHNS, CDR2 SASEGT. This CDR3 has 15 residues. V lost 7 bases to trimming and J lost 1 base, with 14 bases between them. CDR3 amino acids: CASTEVGFSGNTIYF. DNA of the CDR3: TGTGCCAGCACCGAAGTAGGGTTTTCTGGAAACACCATATATTTT.

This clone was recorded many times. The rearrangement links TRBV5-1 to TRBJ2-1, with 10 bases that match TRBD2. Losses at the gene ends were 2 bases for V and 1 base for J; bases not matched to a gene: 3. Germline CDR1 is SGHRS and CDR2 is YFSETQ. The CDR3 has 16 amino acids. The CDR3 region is CASSFMTSGSYNEQFF. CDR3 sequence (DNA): TGCGCCAGCAGCTTCATGACTAGCGGGTCCTACAATGAGCAGTTCTTC.

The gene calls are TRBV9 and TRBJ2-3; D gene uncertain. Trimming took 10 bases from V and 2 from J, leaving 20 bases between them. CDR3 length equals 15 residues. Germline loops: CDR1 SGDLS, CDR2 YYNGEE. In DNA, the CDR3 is TGTGCCTTCAGCGTAGCATCCCAACTCACAGATACGCAGTATTTT. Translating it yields CAFSVASQLTDTQYF.

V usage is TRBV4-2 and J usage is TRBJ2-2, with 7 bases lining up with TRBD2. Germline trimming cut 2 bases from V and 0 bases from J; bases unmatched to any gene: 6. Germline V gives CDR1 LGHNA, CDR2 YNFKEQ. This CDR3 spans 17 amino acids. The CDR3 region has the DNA TGTGCCAGCAGCCAATCCTTGACTAGCCCGAACACCGGGGAGCTGTTTTTT. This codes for CASSQSLTSPNTGELFF.

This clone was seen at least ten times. This chain's CDR3 is CASSLDRRNTEAFF. DNA of the CDR3: TGTGCCAGCAGCTTGGACAGGCGGAACACTGAAGCTTTCTTT. This chain connects TRBV5-5 to TRBJ1-1; TRBD1 is a possible D gene (5 bases). In germline, CDR1 is SGHKS, CDR2 YYEKEE (reference sequence). There are 14 residues in the CDR3. Trimming took off 0 bases at V and 1 base at J, with 7 bases between the two ends.

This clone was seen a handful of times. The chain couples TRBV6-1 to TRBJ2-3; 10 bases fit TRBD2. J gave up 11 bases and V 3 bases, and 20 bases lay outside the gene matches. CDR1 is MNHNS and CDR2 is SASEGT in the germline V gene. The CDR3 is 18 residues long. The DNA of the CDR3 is TGTGCCAGCAGTGACGGAACTAGCGGGATGGGCATCCGGGGGGAGCAGTATTTT. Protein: CASSDGTSGMGIRGEQYF.

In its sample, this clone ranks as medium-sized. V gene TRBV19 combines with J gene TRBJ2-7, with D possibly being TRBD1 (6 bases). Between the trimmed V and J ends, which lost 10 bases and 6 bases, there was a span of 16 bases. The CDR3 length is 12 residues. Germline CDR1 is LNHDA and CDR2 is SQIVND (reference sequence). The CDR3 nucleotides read TGTGCCACCTCCAACCCCAGGGGCGAGCAGTACTTC. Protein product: CATSNPRGEQYF.

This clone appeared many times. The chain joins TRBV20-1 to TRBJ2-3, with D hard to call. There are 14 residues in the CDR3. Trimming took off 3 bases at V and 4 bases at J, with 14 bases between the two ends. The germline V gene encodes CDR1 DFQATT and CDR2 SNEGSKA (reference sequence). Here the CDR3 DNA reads TGCAGTGCTAGTTGGGCCCCCGGCCCAGATACGCAGTATTTT. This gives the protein CSASWAPGPDTQYF.

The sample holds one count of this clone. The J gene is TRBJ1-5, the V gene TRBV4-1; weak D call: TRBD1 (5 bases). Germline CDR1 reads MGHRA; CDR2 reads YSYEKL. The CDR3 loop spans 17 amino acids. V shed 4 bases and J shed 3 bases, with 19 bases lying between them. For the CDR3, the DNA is TGCGCCAGCAGCCCAGGGTTAGGGCGACGAGTCAATCAGCCCCAGCATTTT. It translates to CASSPGLGRRVNQPQHF.

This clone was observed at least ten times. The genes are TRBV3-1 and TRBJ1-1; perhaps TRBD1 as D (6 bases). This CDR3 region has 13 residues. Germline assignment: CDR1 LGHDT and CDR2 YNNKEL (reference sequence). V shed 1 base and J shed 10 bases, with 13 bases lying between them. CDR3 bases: TGTGCCAGCAGCCAAGGTACAGGGCGGCTAGCTTTCTTT. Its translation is CASSQGTGRLAFF. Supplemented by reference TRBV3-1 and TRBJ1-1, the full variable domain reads DTAVSQTPKYLVTQMGNDKSIKCEQNLGHDTMYWYKQDSKKFLKIMFSYNNKELIINETVPNRFSPKSPDKAHLNLHINSLELGDSAVYFCASSQGTGRLAFFGQGTRLTVV.

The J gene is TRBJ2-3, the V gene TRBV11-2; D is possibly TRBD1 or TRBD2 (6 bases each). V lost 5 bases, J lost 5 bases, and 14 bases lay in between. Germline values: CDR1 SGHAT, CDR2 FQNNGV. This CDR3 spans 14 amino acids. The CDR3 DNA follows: TGTGCCAGCAGCCCGGACGGAGGGGGAGATACGCAGTATTTT. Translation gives CASSPDGGGDTQYF. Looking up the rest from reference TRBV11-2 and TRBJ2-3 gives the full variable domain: EAGVAQSPRYKIIEKRQSVAFWCNPISGHATLYWYQQILGQGPKLLIQFQNNGVVDDSQLPKDRFSAERLKGVDSTLKIQPAKLEDSAVYLCASSPDGGGDTQYFGPGTRLTVL.

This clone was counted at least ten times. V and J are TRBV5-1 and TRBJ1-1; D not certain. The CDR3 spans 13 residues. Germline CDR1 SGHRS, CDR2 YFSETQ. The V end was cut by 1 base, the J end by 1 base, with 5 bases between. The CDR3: CASSLMQNTEAFF. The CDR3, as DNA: TGCGCCAGCAGCTTGATGCAGAACACTGAAGCTTTCTTT.

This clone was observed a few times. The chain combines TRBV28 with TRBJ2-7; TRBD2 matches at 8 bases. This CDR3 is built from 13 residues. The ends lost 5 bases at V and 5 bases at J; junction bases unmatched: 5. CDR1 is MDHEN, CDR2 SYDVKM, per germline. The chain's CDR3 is CASSLSGANEQYF. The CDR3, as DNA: TGTGCCAGCAGTCTTAGCGGGGCGAACGAGCAGTACTTC.